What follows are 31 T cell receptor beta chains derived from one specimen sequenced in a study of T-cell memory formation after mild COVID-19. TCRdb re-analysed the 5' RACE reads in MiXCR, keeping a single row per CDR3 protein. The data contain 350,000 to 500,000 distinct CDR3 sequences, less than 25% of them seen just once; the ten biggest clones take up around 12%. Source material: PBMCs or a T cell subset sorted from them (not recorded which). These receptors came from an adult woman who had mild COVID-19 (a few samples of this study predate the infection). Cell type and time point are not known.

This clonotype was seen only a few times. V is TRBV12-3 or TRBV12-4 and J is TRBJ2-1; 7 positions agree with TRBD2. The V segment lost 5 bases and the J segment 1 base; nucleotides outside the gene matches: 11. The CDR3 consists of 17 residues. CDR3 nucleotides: TGTGCCAGCAGTCCAAATCCAGCGGGGCTTTCCTACAATGAGCAGTTCTTC. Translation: CASSPNPAGLSYNEQFF.

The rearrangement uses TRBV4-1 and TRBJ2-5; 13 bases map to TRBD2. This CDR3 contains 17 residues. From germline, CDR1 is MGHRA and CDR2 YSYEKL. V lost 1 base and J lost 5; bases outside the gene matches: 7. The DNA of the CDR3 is TGCGCCAGCAGCCAAGGGGGACTAGCGGGGAGACAGGAGACCCAGTACTTC. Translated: CASSQGGLAGRQETQYF.

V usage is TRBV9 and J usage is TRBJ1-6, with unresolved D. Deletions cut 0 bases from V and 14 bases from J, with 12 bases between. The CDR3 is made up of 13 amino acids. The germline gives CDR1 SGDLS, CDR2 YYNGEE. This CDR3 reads CASSVEAESTLHF. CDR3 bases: TGTGCCAGCAGCGTAGAGGCCGAGAGTACCCTCCACTTT.

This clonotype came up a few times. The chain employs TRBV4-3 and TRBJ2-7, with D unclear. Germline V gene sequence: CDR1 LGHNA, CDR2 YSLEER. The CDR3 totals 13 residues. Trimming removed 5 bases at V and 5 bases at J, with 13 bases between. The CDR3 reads CASSSVLRHEQYF. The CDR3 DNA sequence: TGCGCCAGCAGCTCGGTCCTACGCCACGAGCAGTACTTC.

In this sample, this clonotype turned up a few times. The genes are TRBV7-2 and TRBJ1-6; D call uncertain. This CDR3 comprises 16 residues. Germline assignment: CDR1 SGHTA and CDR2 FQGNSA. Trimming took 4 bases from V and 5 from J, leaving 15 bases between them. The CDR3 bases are TGTGCCAGCAGCTCCCAACCGGTCGGCCATAATTCACCCCTCCACTTT. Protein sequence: CASSSQPVGHNSPLHF.

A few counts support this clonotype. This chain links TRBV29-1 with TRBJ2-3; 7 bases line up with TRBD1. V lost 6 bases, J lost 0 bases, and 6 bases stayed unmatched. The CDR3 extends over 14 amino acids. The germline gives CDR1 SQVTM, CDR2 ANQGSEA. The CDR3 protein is CSVAGTASTDTQYF. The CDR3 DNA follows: TGCAGCGTCGCAGGGACAGCAAGCACAGATACGCAGTATTTT.

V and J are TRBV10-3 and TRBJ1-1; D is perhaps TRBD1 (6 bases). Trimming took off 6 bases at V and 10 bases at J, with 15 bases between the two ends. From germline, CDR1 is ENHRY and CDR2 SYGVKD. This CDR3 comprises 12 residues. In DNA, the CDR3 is TGTGCCATCAGGATGACAGGAAGTGGAGCTTTCTTT. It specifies CAIRMTGSGAFF.

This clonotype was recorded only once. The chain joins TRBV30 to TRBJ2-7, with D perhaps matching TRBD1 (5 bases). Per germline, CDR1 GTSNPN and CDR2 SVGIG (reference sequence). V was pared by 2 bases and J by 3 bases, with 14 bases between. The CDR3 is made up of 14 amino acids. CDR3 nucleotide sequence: TGTGCCTGGAGTTCCCCTGACAGTTACTACGAGCAGTACTTC. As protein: CAWSSPDSYYEQYF.

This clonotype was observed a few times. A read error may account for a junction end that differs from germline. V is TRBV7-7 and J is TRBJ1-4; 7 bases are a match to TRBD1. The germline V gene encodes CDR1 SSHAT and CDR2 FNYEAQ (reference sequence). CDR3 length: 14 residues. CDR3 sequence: CASSLGPGGEKLFF. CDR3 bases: TGTGCTAGCAGCTTAGGACCAGGGGGTGAAAAACTGTTTTTT.

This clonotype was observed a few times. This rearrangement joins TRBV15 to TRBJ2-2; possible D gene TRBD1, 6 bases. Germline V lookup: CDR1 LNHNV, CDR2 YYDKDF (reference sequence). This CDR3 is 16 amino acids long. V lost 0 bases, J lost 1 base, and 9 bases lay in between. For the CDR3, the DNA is TGTGCCACCAGCAGAGATAGGACAGTGAACACCGGGGAGCTGTTTTTT. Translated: CATSRDRTVNTGELFF.

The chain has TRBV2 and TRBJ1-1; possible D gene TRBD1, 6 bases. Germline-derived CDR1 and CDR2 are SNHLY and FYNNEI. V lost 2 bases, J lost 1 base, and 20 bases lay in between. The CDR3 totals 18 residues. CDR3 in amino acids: CASSESPWDTGTNTEAFF. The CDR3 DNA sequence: TGTGCCAGCAGTGAAAGCCCCTGGGATACAGGGACGAACACTGAAGCTTTCTTT.

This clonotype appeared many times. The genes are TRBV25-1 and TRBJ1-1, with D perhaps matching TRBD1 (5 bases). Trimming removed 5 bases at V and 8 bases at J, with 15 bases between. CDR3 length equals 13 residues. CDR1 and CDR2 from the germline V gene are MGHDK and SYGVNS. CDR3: CASSSPPGQEAFF. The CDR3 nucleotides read TGTGCCAGCAGTTCCCCCCCGGGGCAGGAAGCTTTCTTT. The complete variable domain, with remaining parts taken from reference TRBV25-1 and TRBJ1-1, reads EADIYQTPRYLVIGTGKKITLECSQTMGHDKMYWYQQDPGMELHLIHYSYGVNSTEKGDLSSESTVSRIRTEHFPLTLESARPSHTSQYLCASSSPPGQEAFFGQGTRLTVV.

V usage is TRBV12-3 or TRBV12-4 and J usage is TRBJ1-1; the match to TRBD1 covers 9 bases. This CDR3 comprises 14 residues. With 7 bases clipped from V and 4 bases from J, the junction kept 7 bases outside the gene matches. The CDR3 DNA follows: TGTGCCAGCACCTACGGGACAGGGAGCACTGAAGCTTTCTTT. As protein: CASTYGTGSTEAFF.

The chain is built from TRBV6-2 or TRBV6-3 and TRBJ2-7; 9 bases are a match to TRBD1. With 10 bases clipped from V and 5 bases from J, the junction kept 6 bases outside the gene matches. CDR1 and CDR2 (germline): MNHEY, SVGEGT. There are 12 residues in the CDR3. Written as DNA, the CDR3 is TGTGCCACCGGACAGGGGTCCCACGAGCAGTACTTC. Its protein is CATGQGSHEQYF.

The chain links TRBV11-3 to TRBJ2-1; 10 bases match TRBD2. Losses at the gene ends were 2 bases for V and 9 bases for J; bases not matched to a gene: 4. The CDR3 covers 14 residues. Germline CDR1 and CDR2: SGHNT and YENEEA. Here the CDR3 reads CASSLLAGVSEQFF. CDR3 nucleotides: TGTGCCAGCAGCTTACTAGCGGGAGTAAGTGAGCAGTTCTTC. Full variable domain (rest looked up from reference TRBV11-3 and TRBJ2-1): EAGVVQSPRYKIIEKKQPVAFWCNPISGHNTLYWYLQNLGQGPELLIRYENEEAVDDSQLPKDRFSAERLKGVDSTLKIQPAELGDSAVYLCASSLLAGVSEQFFGPGTRLTVL.

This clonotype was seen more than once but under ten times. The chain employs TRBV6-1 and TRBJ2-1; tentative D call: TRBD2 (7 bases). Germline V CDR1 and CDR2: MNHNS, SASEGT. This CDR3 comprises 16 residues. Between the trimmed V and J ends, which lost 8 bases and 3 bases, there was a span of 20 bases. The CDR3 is CASVRKGGLSYNEQFF. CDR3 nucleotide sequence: TGTGCCAGCGTCAGAAAGGGGGGGCTTAGCTACAATGAGCAGTTCTTC.

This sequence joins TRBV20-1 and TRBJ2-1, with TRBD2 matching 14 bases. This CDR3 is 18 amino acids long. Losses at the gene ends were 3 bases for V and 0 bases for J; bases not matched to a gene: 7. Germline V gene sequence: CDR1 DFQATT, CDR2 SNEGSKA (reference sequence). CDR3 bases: TGCAGTGCTAGGCCACGACTAGCGGGAGGGAGCTCCTACAATGAGCAGTTCTTC. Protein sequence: CSARPRLAGGSSYNEQFF.

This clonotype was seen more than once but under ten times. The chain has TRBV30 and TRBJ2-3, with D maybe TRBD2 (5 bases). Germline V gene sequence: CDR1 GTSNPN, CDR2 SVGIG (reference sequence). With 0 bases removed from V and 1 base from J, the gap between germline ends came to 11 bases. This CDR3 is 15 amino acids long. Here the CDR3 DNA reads TGTGCCTGGAGTGTTCGAGTTAGCGGCACAGATACGCAGTATTTT. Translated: CAWSVRVSGTDTQYF.

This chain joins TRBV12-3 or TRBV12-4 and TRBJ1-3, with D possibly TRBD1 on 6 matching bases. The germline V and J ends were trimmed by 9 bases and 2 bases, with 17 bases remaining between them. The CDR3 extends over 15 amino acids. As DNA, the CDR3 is TGTGCCAGTGTGTACAGGGCTCCGACTGGAAACACCATATATTTT. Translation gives CASVYRAPTGNTIYF.

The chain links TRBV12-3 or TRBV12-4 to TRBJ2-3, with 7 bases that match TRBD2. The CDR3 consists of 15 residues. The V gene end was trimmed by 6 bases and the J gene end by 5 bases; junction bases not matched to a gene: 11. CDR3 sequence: CASRGGSVGGDTQYF. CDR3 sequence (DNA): TGTGCCAGCAGGGGGGGGTCAGTAGGTGGAGATACGCAGTATTTT.

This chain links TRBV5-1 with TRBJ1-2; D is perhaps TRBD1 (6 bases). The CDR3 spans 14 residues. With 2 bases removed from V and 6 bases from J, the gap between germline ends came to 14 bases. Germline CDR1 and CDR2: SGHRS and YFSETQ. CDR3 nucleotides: TGCGCCAGCAGCTTAACAGGGAGTGAACATGGCTACACCTTC. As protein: CASSLTGSEHGYTF.

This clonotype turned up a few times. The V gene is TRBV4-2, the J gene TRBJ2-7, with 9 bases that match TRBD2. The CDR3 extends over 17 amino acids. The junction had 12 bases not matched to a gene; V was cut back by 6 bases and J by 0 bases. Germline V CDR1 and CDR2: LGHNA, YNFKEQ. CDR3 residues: CASSRMGAGGLSYEQYF. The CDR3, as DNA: TGTGCCAGCAGTCGCATGGGGGCGGGAGGGCTCTCCTACGAGCAGTACTTC.

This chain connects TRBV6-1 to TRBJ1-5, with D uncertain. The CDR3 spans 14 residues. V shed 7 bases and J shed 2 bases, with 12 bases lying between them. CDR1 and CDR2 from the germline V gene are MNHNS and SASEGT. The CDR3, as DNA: TGTGCCAGCACTGATTGGGAGGGCAATCAGCCCCAGCATTTT. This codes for CASTDWEGNQPQHF.

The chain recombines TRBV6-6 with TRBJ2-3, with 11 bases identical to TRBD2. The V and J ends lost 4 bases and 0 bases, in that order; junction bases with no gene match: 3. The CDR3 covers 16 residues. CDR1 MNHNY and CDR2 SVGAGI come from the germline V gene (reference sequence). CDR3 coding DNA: TGTGCCAGCAGTTGGCTAGCGGGAGGTAGCACAGATACGCAGTATTTT. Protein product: CASSWLAGGSTDTQYF.

The CDR3 is CASSFGINTEAFF. CDR3 coding DNA: TGTGCCAGCAGCTTTGGGATAAACACTGAAGCTTTCTTT. The chain employs TRBV11-3 and TRBJ1-1; D is unresolved. V lost 3 bases, J lost 2 bases, and 7 bases lay in between. The CDR3 has 13 residues. Germline-derived CDR1 and CDR2 are SGHNT and YENEEA.

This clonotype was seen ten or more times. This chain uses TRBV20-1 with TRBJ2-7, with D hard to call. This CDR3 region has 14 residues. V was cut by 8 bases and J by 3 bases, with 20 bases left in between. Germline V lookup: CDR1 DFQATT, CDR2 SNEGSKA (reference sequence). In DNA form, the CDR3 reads TGCAGTTCCTATGATCCTAAGTTGGGCTACGAGCAGTACTTC. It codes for CSSYDPKLGYEQYF.

CDR3 amino acids: CASSFPRTSGSGSPDTQYF. The CDR3 DNA sequence: TGTGCCAGCAGCTTCCCGCGGACTAGCGGGAGTGGCAGCCCAGATACGCAGTATTTT. J is TRBJ2-3 and V is TRBV11-2, with 13 bases lining up with TRBD2. This CDR3 has 19 amino acids. V was clipped by 3 bases and J by 4 bases; unmatched bases: 13. Per germline, CDR1 SGHAT and CDR2 FQNNGV.

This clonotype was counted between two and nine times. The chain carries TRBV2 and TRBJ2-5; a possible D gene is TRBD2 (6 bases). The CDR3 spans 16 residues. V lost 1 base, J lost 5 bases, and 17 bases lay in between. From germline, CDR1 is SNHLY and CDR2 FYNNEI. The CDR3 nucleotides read TGTGCCAGCAGTGAAGGCTTTTCGACTAGTTTGGAGACCCAGTACTTC. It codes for CASSEGFSTSLETQYF.

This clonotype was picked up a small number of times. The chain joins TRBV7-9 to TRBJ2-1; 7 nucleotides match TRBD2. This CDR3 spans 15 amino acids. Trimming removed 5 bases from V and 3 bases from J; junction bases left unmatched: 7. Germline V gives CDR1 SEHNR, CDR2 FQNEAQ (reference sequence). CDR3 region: CASSHGTTDYNEQFF. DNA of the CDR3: TGTGCCAGCAGCCACGGGACTACCGACTACAATGAGCAGTTCTTC.

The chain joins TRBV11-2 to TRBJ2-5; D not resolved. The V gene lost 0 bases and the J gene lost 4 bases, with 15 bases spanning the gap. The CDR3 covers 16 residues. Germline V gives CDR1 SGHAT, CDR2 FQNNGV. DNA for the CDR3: TGTGCCAGCAGCTTAGATCGTGGCACGAGGAGAGAGACCCAGTACTTC. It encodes CASSLDRGTRRETQYF.

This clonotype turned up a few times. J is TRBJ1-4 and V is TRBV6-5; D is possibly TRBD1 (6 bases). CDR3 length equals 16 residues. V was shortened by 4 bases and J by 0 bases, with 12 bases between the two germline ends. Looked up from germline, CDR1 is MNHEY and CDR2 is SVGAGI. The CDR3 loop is CASSLTGTSTNEKLFF. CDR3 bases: TGTGCCAGCAGTTTGACAGGAACCTCAACTAATGAAAAACTGTTTTTT.